The clone carrying this T cell receptor (beta chain) was detected a few times. For the second PCR, which ran for about 6 to 12 cycles, a sample-barcoded 5' primer and a J-beta primer mix were used. TCRdb itself ran the 5' RACE reads through MiXCR, one entry per CDR3 protein. The repertoire consists of roughly 410,000 distinct CDR3 sequences, with roughly half occurring once and the leading ten covering 51%. There were at least 5.5 micrograms of total RNA extracted from every sample. This sample is part of a study of blood T cells in healthy people across ages. The length of the CDR3 is 16 residues. J gave up 10 bases and V 5 bases, and 14 bases lay outside the gene matches. Looked up from germline, CDR1 is SGHTA and CDR2 is FQGNSA.

The clonotype was recovered from a man in his fifties or sixties in good health. The chain recombines TRBV7-2 with TRBJ2-1; TRBD2 aligns across 10 bases. Source material: blood. In DNA, the CDR3 is TGTGCCAGCAGCCCCGGGAGGCTAGCGGGAGAATGGGAGCAGTTCTTC. Amino acid sequence: CASSPGRLAGEWEQFF.